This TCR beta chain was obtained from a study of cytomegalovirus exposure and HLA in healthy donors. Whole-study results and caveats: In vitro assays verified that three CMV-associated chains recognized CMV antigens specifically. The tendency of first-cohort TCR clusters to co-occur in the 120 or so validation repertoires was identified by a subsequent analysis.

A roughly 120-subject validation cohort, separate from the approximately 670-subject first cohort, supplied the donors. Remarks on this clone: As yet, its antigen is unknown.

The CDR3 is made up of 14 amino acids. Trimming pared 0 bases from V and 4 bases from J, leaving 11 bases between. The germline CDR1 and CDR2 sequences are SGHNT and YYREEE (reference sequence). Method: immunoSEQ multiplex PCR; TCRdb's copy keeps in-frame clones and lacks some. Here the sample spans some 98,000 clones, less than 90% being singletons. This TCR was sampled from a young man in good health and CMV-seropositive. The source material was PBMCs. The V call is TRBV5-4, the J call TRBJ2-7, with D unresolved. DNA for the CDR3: TGTGCCAGCAGCTTGGTTTCGGCGGATTACGAGCAGTACTTC. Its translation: CASSLVSADYEQYF.